The T cell receptor (beta chain) described here comes from a study of regulatory T cells in long-lasting Graves disease. This clonotype occurred many times. Relying on iRepertoire HTBI primers and Arm-PCR of CDR3 regions, the team built TCR beta libraries. TCRdb recomputed calls from the multiplex PCR reads with MiXCR, one row per CDR3 protein. This sample has a few hundred thousand distinct CDR3 sequences, with about 25% found just once. The germline gives CDR1 SNHLY, CDR2 FYNNEI. The CDR3 length is 14 residues. Trimming cost V 3 bases and J 7 bases; bases outside gene matches: 5. This sample's time point: persistent/refractory GD, antithyroid drugs over 5 years with positive TRAb. From RNA extracted from PBMCs, the TCR library was made.

The material sequenced was peripheral blood mononuclear cells (PBMCs), taken when the disease was refractory, from a patient treated with antithyroid drugs. The rearrangement joins TRBV2 to TRBJ2-2; the match to TRBD2 covers 7 bases. This receptor was obtained from a female donor with Graves disease. The chain's CDR3 is CASSDSAGVGELFF. CDR3 DNA: TGTGCCAGCAGTGACTCGGCGGGGGTCGGGGAGCTGTTTTTT.